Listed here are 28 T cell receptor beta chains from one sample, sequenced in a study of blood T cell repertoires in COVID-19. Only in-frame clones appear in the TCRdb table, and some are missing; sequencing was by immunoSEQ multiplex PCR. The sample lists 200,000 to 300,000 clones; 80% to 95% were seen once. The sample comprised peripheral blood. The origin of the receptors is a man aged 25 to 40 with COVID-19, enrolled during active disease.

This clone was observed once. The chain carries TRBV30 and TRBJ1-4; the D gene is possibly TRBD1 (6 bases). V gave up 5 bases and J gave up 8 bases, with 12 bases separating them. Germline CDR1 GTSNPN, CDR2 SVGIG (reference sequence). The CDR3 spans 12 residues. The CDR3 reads CAWGPRGEKLFF. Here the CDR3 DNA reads TGTGCCTGGGGTCCTAGGGGGGAAAAACTGTTTTTT.

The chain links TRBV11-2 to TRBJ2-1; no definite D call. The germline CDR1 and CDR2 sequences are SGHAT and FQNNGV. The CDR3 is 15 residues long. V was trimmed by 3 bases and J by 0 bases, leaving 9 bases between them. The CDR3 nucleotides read TGTGCCAGCAGCTTCGACTCCGGCTCCTACAATGAGCAGTTCTTC. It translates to CASSFDSGSYNEQFF.

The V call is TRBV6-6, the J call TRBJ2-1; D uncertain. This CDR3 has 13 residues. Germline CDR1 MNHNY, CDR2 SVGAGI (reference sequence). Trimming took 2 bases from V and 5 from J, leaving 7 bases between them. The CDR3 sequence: CASSYVRDNEQFF. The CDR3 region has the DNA TGTGCCAGCAGTTACGTCCGTGACAATGAGCAGTTCTTC.

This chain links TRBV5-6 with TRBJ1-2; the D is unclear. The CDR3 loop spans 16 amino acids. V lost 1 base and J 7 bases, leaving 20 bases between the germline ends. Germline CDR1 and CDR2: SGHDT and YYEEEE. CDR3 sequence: CASSLLVTQQAGGYTF. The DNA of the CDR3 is TGTGCCAGCAGCTTGTTAGTCACGCAACAAGCGGGTGGCTACACCTTC.

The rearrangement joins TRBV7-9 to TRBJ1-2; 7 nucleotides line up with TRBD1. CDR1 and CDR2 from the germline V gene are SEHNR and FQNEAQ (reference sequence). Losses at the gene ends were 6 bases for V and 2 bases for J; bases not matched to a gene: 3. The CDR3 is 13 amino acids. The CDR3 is CASRGQDNYGYTF. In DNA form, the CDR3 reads TGTGCCAGCAGAGGACAGGACAACTATGGCTACACCTTC.

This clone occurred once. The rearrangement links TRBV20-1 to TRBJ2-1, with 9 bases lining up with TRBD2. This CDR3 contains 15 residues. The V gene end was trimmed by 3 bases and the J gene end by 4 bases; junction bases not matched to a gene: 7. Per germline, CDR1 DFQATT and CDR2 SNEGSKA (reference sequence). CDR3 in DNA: TGCAGTGCTAGTTGGGCGGGGGGGCCGTACAATGAGCAGTTCTTC. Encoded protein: CSASWAGGPYNEQFF.

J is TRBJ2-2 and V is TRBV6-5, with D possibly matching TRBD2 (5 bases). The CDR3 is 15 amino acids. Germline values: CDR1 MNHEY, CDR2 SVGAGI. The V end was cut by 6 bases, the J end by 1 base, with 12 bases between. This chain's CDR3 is CASSREGRNTGELFF. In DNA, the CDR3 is TGTGCCAGCAGCCGGGAAGGGAGGAACACCGGGGAGCTGTTTTTT.

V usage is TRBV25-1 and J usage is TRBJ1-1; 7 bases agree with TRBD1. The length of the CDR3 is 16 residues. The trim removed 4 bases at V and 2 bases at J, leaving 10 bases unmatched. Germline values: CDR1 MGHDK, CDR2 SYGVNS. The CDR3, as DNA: TGTGCCAGCAGTGGGCCGGGACAGCTATTAAACACTGAAGCTTTCTTT. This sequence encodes CASSGPGQLLNTEAFF.

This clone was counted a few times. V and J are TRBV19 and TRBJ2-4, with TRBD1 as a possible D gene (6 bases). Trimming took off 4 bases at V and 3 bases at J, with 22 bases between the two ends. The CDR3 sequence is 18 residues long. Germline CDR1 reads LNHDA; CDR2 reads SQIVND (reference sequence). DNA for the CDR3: TGTGCCAGTAGTACCGCCGGAATGGCAGGGGTGGGCAAAAACATTCAGTACTTC. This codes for CASSTAGMAGVGKNIQYF.

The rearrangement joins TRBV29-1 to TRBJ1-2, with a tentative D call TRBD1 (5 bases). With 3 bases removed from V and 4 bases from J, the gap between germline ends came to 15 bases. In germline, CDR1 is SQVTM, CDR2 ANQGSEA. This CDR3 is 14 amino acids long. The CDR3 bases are TGCAGCGTTGAGGCGGTAGGGAGGGGCTATGGCTACACCTTC. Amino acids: CSVEAVGRGYGYTF.

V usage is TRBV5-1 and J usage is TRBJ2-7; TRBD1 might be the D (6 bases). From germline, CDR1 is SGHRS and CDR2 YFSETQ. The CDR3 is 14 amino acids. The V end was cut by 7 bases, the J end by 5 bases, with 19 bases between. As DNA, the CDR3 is TGCGCCAGCTCCCGGACAGAATCTTCGGACGAGCAGTACTTC. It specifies CASSRTESSDEQYF.

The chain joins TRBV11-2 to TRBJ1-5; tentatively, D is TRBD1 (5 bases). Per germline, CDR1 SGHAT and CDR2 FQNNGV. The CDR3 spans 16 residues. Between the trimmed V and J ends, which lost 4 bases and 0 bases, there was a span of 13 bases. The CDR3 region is CASSSVDSHSNQPQHF. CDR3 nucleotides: TGTGCCAGCAGCTCGGTCGACAGCCATAGCAATCAGCCCCAGCATTTT.

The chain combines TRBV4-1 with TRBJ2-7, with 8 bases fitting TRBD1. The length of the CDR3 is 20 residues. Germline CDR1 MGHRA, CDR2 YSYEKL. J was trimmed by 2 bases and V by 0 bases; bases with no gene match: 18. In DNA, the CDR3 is TGCGCCAGCAGCCAAGAAGGGTATGGGGCAGGGGGCTCCATCCCCTACGAGCAGTACTTC. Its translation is CASSQEGYGAGGSIPYEQYF.

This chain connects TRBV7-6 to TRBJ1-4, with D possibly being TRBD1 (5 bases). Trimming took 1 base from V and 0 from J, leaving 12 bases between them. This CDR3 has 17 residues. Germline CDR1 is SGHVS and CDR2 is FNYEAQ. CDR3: CASSLEQAFATNEKLFF. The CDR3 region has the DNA TGTGCCAGCAGCTTAGAACAGGCCTTTGCAACTAATGAAAAACTGTTTTTT.

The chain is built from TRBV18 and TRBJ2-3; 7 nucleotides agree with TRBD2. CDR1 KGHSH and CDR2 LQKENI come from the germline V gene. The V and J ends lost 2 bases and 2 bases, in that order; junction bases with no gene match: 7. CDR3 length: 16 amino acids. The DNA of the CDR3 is TGTGCCAGCTCACCAATGTCTAGCGGTAACACAGATACGCAGTATTTT. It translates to CASSPMSSGNTDTQYF.

This CDR3 reads CASSHKALIGRGLQGYGYTF. DNA of the CDR3: TGTGCCAGCAGCCACAAGGCGCTGATCGGCAGGGGGCTGCAGGGCTATGGCTACACCTTC. This sequence joins TRBV3-1 (or the pseudogene TRBV3-2) and TRBJ1-2, with TRBD1 identical over 8 bases. The CDR3 extends over 20 amino acids. Unmatched junction bases numbered 22, after V lost 3 bases and J lost 4 bases. Germline-derived CDR1 and CDR2 are LGHDT and YNNKEL (reference sequence).

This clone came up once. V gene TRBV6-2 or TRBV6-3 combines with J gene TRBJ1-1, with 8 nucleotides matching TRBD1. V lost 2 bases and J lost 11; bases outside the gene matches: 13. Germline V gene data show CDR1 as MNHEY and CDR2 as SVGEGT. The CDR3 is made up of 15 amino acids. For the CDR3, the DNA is TGTGCCAGCAGTTACCCCGATACAGGGGGGGTGCGGGCTTTCTTT. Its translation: CASSYPDTGGVRAFF.

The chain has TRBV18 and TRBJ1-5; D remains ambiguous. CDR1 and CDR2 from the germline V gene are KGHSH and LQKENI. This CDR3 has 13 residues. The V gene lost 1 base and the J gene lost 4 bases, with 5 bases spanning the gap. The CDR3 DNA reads TGTGCCAGCTCACCACGTATAAATCAGCCCCAGCATTTT. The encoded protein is CASSPRINQPQHF.

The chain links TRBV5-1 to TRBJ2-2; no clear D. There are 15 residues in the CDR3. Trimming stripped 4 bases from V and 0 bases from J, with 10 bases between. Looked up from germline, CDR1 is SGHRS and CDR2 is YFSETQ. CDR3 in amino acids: CASSAEATNTGELFF. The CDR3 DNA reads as TGCGCCAGCAGCGCGGAAGCCACGAACACCGGGGAGCTGTTTTTT.

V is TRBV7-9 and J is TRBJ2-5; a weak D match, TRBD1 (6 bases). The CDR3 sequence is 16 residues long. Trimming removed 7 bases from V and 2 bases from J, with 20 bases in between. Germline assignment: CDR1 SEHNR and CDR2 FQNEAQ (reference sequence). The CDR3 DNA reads TGTGCCAGCACCCCGCTGGGGGCTGCTAGTCAAGAGACCCAGTACTTC. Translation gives CASTPLGAASQETQYF.

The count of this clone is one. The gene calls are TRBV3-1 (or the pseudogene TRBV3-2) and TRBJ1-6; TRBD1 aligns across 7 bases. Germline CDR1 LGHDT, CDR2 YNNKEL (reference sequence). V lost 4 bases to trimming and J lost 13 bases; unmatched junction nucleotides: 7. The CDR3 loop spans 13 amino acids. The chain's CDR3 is CASSPSTGRPLHF. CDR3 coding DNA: TGTGCCAGCAGCCCCTCGACAGGGCGGCCCCTCCACTTT.

The CDR3 DNA reads TGTGCCAGCAGTGAAATGAGGGGGAGCACAGATACGCAGTATTTT. Amino acids: CASSEMRGSTDTQYF. This sequence joins TRBV6-1 and TRBJ2-3, with D possibly matching TRBD1 (6 bases). Trimming took off 2 bases at V and 0 bases at J, with 9 bases between the two ends. The CDR3 spans 15 residues. Germline values: CDR1 MNHNS, CDR2 SASEGT.

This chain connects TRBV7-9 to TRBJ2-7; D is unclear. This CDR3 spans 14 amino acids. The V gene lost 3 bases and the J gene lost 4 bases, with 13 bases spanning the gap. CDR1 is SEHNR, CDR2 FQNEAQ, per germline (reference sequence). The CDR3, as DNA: TGTGCCAGCAGCTTCTCGGGTGATTCGTACGAGCAGTACTTC. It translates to CASSFSGDSYEQYF.

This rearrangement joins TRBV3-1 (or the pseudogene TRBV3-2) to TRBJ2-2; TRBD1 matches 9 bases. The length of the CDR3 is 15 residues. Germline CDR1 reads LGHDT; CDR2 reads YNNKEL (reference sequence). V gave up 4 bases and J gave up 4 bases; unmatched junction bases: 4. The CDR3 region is CASSRTGAGTGELFF. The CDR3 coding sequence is TGTGCCAGCAGCCGGACAGGGGCCGGCACCGGGGAGCTGTTTTTT.

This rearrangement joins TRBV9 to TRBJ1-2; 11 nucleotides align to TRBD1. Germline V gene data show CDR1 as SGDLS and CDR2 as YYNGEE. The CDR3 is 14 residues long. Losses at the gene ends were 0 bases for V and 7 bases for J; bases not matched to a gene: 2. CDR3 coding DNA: TGTGCCAGCAGCGTAGGGGACAGGGGGACTGGCTACACCTTC. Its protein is CASSVGDRGTGYTF. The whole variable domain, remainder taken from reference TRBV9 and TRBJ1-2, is DSGVTQTPKHLITATGQRVTLRCSPRSGDLSVYWYQQSLDQGLQFLIQYYNGEERAKGNILERFSAQQFPDLHSELNLSSLELGDSALYFCASSVGDRGTGYTFGSGTRLTVV.

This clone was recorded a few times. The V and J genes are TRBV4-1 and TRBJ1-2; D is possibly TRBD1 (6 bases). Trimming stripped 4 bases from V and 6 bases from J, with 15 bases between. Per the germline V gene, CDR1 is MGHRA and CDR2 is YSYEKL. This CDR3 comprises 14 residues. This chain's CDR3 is CASSPQDRGHGYTF. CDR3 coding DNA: TGCGCCAGCAGCCCGCAGGACAGAGGGCATGGCTACACCTTC.

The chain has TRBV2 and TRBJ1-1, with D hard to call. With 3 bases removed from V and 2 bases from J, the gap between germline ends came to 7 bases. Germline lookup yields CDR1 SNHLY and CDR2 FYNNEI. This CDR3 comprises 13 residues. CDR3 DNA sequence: TGTGCCAGCAGTGACAGACATAACACTGAAGCTTTCTTT. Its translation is CASSDRHNTEAFF.

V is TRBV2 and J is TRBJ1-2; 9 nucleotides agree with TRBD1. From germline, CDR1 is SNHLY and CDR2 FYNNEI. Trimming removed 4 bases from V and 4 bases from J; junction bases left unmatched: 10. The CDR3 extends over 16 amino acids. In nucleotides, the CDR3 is TGTGCCAGCAGTGGAACAGGGGGCAATCAAGTCTATGGCTACACCTTC. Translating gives CASSGTGGNQVYGYTF.